The 24 T cell receptor beta chains given below trace back to one sample, sequenced in a study of T cell repertoires in cytomegalovirus infection. These receptors' targets are unknown. One entry per CDR3 protein results from TCRdb running MiXCR on the reads. Of approximately 590,000 distinct CDR3 sequences in the sample, about 39% were seen once. Sequenced here: cultured PBMCs, sampled from culture after CMV antigen stimulation. The receptor source for this set is a human donor in good health (CMV status not recorded). Some clones in this sample may be carry-over from other donors' samples.

This clonotype appeared a few times. V and J are TRBV12-3 or TRBV12-4 and TRBJ2-7, with TRBD1 identical over 11 bases. The V and J ends lost 3 bases and 6 bases, in that order; junction bases with no gene match: 4. This CDR3 is 14 amino acids long. In DNA, the CDR3 is TGTGCCAGCAGTTTTGGGACAGGGGGTCGCGAGCAGTACTTC. The encoded protein is CASSFGTGGREQYF.

The chain is built from TRBV7-8 and TRBJ2-7; D is possibly TRBD1 (5 bases). The CDR3 runs to 13 residues. The germline V and J ends were trimmed by 11 bases and 2 bases, with 16 bases remaining between them. Germline V lookup: CDR1 SGHVS, CDR2 FQNEAQ. The CDR3 sequence is CASQRTPTYEQYF. The CDR3 nucleotides are TGTGCCTCCCAGAGGACACCTACCTACGAGCAGTACTTC.

This clonotype has only a few counts. The chain is built from TRBV28 and TRBJ1-5; a possible D gene is TRBD1 (6 bases). Per the germline V gene, CDR1 is MDHEN and CDR2 is SYDVKM. CDR3 length: 16 residues. Trimming removed 6 bases at V and 0 bases at J, with 15 bases between. The CDR3 DNA reads TGTGCCAGCAGGCGTGGACAGCGATATAGCAATCAGCCCCAGCATTTT. It yields the protein CASRRGQRYSNQPQHF.

The V and J genes are TRBV30 and TRBJ1-6; possibly TRBD1 for D (5 bases). Germline V gene sequence: CDR1 GTSNPN, CDR2 SVGIG (reference sequence). The CDR3 contains 15 residues. With 3 bases removed from V and 7 bases from J, the gap between germline ends came to 16 bases. CDR3 protein: CAWSLGLPENSPLHF. In DNA form, the CDR3 reads TGTGCCTGGAGCTTGGGACTTCCTGAGAATTCACCCCTCCACTTT.

This clonotype was counted a few times. The chain uses TRBV9 and TRBJ1-6, with D perhaps TRBD1 (6 bases). V shed 4 bases and J shed 0 bases, with 11 bases lying between them. From germline, CDR1 is SGDLS and CDR2 YYNGEE. This CDR3 is built from 16 residues. The CDR3: CASSRGANSYNSPLHF. For the CDR3, the DNA is TGTGCCAGCAGCCGGGGGGCTAACTCCTATAATTCACCCCTCCACTTT.

CDR3 sequence: CASSLGGGRSHEQYF. Here the CDR3 DNA reads TGTGCCAGCAGCTTAGGAGGCGGGAGGTCCCACGAGCAGTACTTC. This rearrangement joins TRBV7-6 to TRBJ2-7, with 8 bases that match TRBD2. Germline lookup yields CDR1 SGHVS and CDR2 FNYEAQ. The CDR3 is 15 amino acids. V shed 1 base, J shed 5 bases, and the junction held 7 bases outside the gene matches.

The V call is TRBV5-1, the J call TRBJ2-5, with 9 nucleotides matching TRBD1. The CDR3 is made up of 14 amino acids. Trimming removed 4 bases from V and 4 bases from J; junction bases left unmatched: 5. Germline V gives CDR1 SGHRS, CDR2 YFSETQ. CDR3 sequence: CASSGGQGGETQYF. In DNA form, the CDR3 reads TGCGCCAGCAGCGGGGGACAGGGCGGAGAGACCCAGTACTTC. The full variable domain, completed using reference TRBV5-1 and TRBJ2-5, is KAGVTQTPRYLIKTRGQQVTLSCSPISGHRSVSWYQQTPGQGLQFLFEYFSETQRNKGNFPGRFSGRQFSNSRSEMNVSTLELGDSALYLCASSGGQGGETQYFGPGTRLLVL.

There are a few counts of this clonotype. The chain recombines TRBV7-9 with TRBJ1-5; possible D gene TRBD1, 6 bases. V was trimmed by 6 bases and J by 1 base, leaving 16 bases between them. Germline V gives CDR1 SEHNR, CDR2 FQNEAQ (reference sequence). CDR3 length: 16 residues. The CDR3 DNA sequence: TGTGCCAGCAGGGGGCGGCAGGGGCAAAGCAATCAGCCCCAGCATTTT. Translation gives CASRGRQGQSNQPQHF.

This clonotype was observed a single time. Given a much more abundant clone one base away, this may be a read error. J is TRBJ2-3 and V is TRBV7-2; D perhaps matches TRBD2 (5 bases). V was clipped by 7 bases and J by 5 bases, with 10 bases between them. CDR3 size: 12 residues. The germline CDR1 and CDR2 sequences are SGHTA and FQGNSA. CDR3: CASNIRGDTQYF. CDR3 coding DNA: TGTGCCAGCAACATCCGGGGAGATACGCAGTATTTT.

Only a few counts were recorded for this clonotype. The chain combines TRBV28 with TRBJ2-5, with 7 bases fitting TRBD2. V was pared by 6 bases and J by 4 bases, with 8 bases of the junction left unmatched. The CDR3 length is 14 residues. Germline-derived CDR1 and CDR2 are MDHEN and SYDVKM. The CDR3 protein is CASSLSGALETQYF. The DNA of the CDR3 is TGTGCCAGCAGCTTGAGCGGGGCCCTAGAGACCCAGTACTTC.

This clonotype was recorded only once. The rearrangement links TRBV10-3 to TRBJ2-1; possibly TRBD1 or TRBD2 for D (5 bases each). CDR3 length equals 14 residues. The ends were cut back, 5 bases at V and 2 bases at J, with 10 bases in the middle. CDR1 and CDR2 from the germline V gene are ENHRY and SYGVKD. The CDR3 protein is CAISRDRTYNEQFF. The CDR3, as DNA: TGTGCCATCAGTCGGGACCGGACCTACAATGAGCAGTTCTTC.

The V gene is TRBV7-9, the J gene TRBJ2-2; D is undetermined. This CDR3 region has 14 residues. V was shortened by 3 bases and J by 7 bases, with 12 bases between the two germline ends. CDR1 and CDR2 (germline): SEHNR, FQNEAQ (reference sequence). CDR3 sequence (DNA): TGTGCCAGCAGCTTGGGTGTTACTTTCGGGGAGCTGTTTTTT. It codes for CASSLGVTFGELFF.

The chain uses TRBV20-1 and TRBJ1-5, with D possibly being TRBD1 (6 bases). The V and J ends lost 4 bases and 3 bases respectively, with 10 bases between them. Germline lookup yields CDR1 DFQATT and CDR2 SNEGSKA (reference sequence). This CDR3 is 13 amino acids long. The CDR3 loop is CSAMTGANQPQHF. In DNA, the CDR3 is TGCAGTGCTATGACAGGAGCCAATCAGCCCCAGCATTTT.

The rearrangement uses TRBV7-2 and TRBJ1-1; no clear D. CDR3 size: 17 residues. V gave up 1 base and J gave up 3 bases, with 18 bases separating them. Germline values: CDR1 SGHTA, CDR2 FQGNSA. CDR3 residues: CASSLGVNSPLHTEAFF. The CDR3 DNA reads as TGTGCCAGCAGCTTAGGCGTCAATTCGCCTCTGCACACTGAAGCTTTCTTT.

The chain has TRBV5-5 and TRBJ2-3; D is unresolved. CDR1 SGHKS and CDR2 YYEKEE come from the germline V gene (reference sequence). The V and J ends lost 0 bases and 1 base respectively, with 15 bases between them. The length of the CDR3 is 17 residues. CDR3 sequence reads: CASSLVRSTSGTDTQYF. The CDR3 DNA is TGTGCCAGCAGCTTGGTTCGGTCAACTTCGGGCACAGATACGCAGTATTTT. Full variable domain (rest looked up from reference TRBV5-5 and TRBJ2-3): DAGVTQSPTHLIKTRGQQVTLRCSPISGHKSVSWYQQVLGQGPQFIFQYYEKEERGRGNFPDRFSARQFPNYSSELNVNALLLGDSALYLCASSLVRSTSGTDTQYFGPGTRLTVL.

The rearrangement uses TRBV7-8 and TRBJ2-2, with 9 positions matching TRBD1. Germline V gene data show CDR1 as SGHVS and CDR2 as FQNEAQ. The CDR3 contains 15 residues. After removal of 4 bases from V and 4 bases from J, the junction contained 4 bases not matched to a gene. Here the CDR3 reads CASSWDRDLTGELFF. CDR3 DNA: TGTGCCAGCAGCTGGGACAGGGACCTCACCGGGGAGCTGTTTTTT.

This clonotype has only a few counts. The chain couples TRBV7-2 to TRBJ2-7; D call uncertain. With 2 bases removed from V and 1 base from J, the gap between germline ends came to 15 bases. There are 16 residues in the CDR3. Germline CDR1 and CDR2: SGHTA and FQGNSA. In DNA form, the CDR3 reads TGTGCCAGCAGCTTAATGAGGACGTCGGGTTCCTACGAGCAGTACTTC. Protein product: CASSLMRTSGSYEQYF.

CDR3 loop: CATVGLAGSSYNEQFF. The CDR3 DNA reads TGTGCCACCGTCGGACTAGCGGGGAGCTCCTACAATGAGCAGTTCTTC. This chain connects TRBV7-9 to TRBJ2-1; 12 nucleotides line up with TRBD2. With V trimmed by 10 bases and J by 0 bases, 7 bases remained unmatched. The CDR3 loop spans 16 amino acids. Germline V gives CDR1 SEHNR, CDR2 FQNEAQ (reference sequence).

The rearrangement links TRBV28 to TRBJ1-4; maybe TRBD1 (5 bases). CDR1 and CDR2 (germline): MDHEN, SYDVKM. This CDR3 comprises 15 residues. V was cut by 7 bases and J by 8 bases, with 20 bases left in between. CDR3: CASKNFRDLGEKLFF. In DNA form, the CDR3 reads TGTGCCAGCAAGAATTTCCGGGACCTGGGCGAAAAACTGTTTTTT. Looking up the rest from reference TRBV28 and TRBJ1-4 gives the full variable domain: DVKVTQSSRYLVKRTGEKVFLECVQDMDHENMFWYRQDPGLGLRLIYFSYDVKMKEKGDIPEGYSVSREKKERFSLILESASTNQTSMYLCASKNFRDLGEKLFFGSGTQLSVL.

This chain connects TRBV7-2 to TRBJ1-1; D is unclear. Per the germline V gene, CDR1 is SGHTA and CDR2 is FQGNSA. The V end was cut by 1 base, the J end by 4 bases, with 7 bases between. This CDR3 region has 13 residues. The CDR3 bases are TGTGCCAGCAGCTTAGTAGGGCCCACTGAAGCTTTCTTT. Its translation is CASSLVGPTEAFF.

The chain employs TRBV24-1 and TRBJ2-1; 7 positions match TRBD2. Germline V lookup: CDR1 KGHDR, CDR2 SFDVKD. V shed 5 bases and J 0 bases; nucleotides not matched to a gene: 3. CDR3 size: 15 residues. In DNA form, the CDR3 reads TGTGCCACCAGTGGGGGCGGGAGCTCCTACAATGAGCAGTTCTTC. Amino acid sequence: CATSGGGSSYNEQFF.

The gene calls are TRBV2 and TRBJ2-7; 11 nucleotides line up with TRBD2. The V gene's germline CDR1 is SNHLY and CDR2 FYNNEI. The CDR3 runs 15 residues. V was clipped by 6 bases and J by 6 bases; unmatched bases: 10. The CDR3 DNA reads TGTGCCAGCAGGGGACTAGCGGCTCAGGGGGCCGAGCAGTACTTC. Protein product: CASRGLAAQGAEQYF. Filled out from reference TRBV2 and TRBJ2-7, the complete variable domain reads EPEVTQTPSHQVTQMGQEVILRCVPISNHLYFYWYRQILGQKVEFLVSFYNNEISEKSEIFDDQFSVERPDGSNFTLKIRSTKLEDSAMYFCASRGLAAQGAEQYFGPGTRLTVT.

This sequence joins TRBV6-8 and TRBJ1-2; TRBD1 might be the D (5 bases). This CDR3 is built from 14 residues. The V gene's germline CDR1 is MNHGY and CDR2 SAAAGT. V gave up 6 bases and J gave up 8 bases, with 19 bases separating them. This CDR3 is CASRRPGELWGYTF. DNA of the CDR3: TGTGCCAGCAGACGCCCGGGGGAACTCTGGGGCTACACCTTC.

This clonotype was seen a few times. The CDR3: CASRGQRTEAFF. The DNA for the CDR3 is TGTGCCAGCAGAGGACAACGTACTGAAGCTTTCTTT. The rearrangement joins TRBV2 to TRBJ1-1; D may be TRBD1 (5 bases). Trimming took off 6 bases at V and 5 bases at J, with 10 bases between the two ends. This CDR3 is built from 12 residues. Germline CDR1 SNHLY, CDR2 FYNNEI.